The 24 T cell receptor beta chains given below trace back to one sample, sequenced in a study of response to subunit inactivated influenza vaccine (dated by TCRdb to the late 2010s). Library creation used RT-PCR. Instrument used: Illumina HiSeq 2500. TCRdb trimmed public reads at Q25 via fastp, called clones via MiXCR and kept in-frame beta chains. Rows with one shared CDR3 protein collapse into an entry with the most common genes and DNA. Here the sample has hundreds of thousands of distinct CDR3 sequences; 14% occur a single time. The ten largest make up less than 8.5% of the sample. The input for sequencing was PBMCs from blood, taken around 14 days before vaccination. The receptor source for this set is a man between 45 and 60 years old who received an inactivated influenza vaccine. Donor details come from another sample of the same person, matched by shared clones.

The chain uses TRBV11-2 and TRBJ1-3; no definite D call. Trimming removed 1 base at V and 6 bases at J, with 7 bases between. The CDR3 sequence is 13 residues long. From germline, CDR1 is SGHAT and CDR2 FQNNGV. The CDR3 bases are TGTGCCAGCAGCTTAGTTTCGTCAAACACCATATATTTT. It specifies CASSLVSSNTIYF.

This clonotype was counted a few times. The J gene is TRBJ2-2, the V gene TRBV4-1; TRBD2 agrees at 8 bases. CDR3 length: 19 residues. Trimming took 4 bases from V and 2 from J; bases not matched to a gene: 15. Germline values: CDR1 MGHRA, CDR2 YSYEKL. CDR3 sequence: CASSRLTIISGTNTGELFF. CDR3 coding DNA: TGCGCCAGCAGCCGGCTGACCATCATTAGCGGGACAAACACCGGGGAGCTGTTTTTT.

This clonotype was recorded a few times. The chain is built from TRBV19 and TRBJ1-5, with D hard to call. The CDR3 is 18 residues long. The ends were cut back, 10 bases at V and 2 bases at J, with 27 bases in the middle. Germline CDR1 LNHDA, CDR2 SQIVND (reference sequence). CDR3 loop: CATSTSRPASPRNQPQHF. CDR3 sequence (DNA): TGTGCCACCAGTACCTCCCGGCCCGCCTCACCCCGCAATCAGCCCCAGCATTTT.

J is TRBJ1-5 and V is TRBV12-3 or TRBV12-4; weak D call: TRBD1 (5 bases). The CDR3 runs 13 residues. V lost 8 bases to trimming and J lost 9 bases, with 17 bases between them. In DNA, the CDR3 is TGTGCCAGCTCTTGGGAGGGGAACGGGCCCCAGCATTTT. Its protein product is CASSWEGNGPQHF.

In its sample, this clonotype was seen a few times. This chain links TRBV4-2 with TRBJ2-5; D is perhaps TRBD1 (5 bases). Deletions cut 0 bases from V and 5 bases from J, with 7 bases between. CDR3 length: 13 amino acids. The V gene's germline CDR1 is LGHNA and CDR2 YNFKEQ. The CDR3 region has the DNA TGTGCCAGCAGCCAAGAGACAGTTGAGACCCAGTACTTC. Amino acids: CASSQETVETQYF.

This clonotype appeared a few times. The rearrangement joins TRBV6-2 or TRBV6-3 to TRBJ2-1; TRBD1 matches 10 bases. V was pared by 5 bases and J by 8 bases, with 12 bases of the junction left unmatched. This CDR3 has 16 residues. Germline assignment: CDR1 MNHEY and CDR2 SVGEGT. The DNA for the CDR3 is TGTGCCAGCAGTCTACCCCCGGGACAGGGGAGGGATGAGCAGTTCTTC. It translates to CASSLPPGQGRDEQFF.

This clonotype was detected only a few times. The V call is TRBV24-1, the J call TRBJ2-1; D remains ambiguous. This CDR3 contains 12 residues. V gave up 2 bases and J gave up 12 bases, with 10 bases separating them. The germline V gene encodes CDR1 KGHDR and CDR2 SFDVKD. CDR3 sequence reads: CATSDSGLGQFF. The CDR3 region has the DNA TGTGCCACCAGTGATTCAGGCCTGGGGCAGTTCTTC.

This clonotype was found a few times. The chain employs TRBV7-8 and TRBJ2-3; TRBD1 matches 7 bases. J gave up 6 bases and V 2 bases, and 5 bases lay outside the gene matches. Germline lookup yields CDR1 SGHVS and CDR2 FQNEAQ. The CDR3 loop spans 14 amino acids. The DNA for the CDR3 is TGTGCCAGCAGCTTACTACAGGGGATGGATACGCAGTATTTT. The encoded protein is CASSLLQGMDTQYF.

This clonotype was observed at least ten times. The CDR3 DNA reads TGTGCCAGCAGCGGAGAGCGGACTAGCACAGATACGCAGTATTTT. Its translation: CASSGERTSTDTQYF. V gene TRBV9 combines with J gene TRBJ2-3, with a tentative D call TRBD2 (5 bases). Germline-derived CDR1 and CDR2 are SGDLS and YYNGEE. V was clipped by 3 bases and J by 0 bases, with 11 bases between them. This CDR3 is built from 15 residues. Full variable domain (outside the CDR3, taken from reference TRBV9 and TRBJ2-3): DSGVTQTPKHLITATGQRVTLRCSPRSGDLSVYWYQQSLDQGLQFLIQYYNGEERAKGNILERFSAQQFPDLHSELNLSSLELGDSALYFCASSGERTSTDTQYFGPGTRLTVL.

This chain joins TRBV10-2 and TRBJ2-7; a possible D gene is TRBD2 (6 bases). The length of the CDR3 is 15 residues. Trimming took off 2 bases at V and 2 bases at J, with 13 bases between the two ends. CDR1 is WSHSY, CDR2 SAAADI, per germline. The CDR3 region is CASSEHGTETYEQYF. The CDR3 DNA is TGCGCCAGCAGTGAGCATGGGACTGAGACCTACGAGCAGTACTTC.

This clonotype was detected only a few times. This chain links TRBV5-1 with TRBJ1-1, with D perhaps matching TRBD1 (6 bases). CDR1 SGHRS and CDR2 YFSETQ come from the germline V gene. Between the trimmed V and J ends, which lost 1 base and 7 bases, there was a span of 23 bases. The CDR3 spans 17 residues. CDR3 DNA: TGCGCCAGCAGCTTGTCGTTCGATCCCGGGGGGCAGGGTGAAGCTTTCTTT. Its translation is CASSLSFDPGGQGEAFF.

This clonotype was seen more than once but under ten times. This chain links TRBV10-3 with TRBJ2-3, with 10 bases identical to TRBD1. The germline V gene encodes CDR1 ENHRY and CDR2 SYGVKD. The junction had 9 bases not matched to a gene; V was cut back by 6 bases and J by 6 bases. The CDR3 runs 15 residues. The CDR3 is CAISKTGGVMDTQYF. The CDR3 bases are TGTGCCATCAGCAAGACAGGGGGCGTCATGGATACGCAGTATTTT.

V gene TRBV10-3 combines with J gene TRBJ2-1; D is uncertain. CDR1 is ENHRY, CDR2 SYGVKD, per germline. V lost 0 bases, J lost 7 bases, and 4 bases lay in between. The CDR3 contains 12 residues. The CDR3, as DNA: TGTGCCATCAGTGAGTCAAGGAATGAGCAGTTCTTC. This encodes CAISESRNEQFF.

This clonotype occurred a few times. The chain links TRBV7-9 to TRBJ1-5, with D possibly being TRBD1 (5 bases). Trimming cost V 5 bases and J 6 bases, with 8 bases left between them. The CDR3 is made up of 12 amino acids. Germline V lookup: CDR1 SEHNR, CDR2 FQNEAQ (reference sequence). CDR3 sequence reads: CASSPDSQPQHF. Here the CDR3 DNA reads TGTGCCAGCAGCCCCGACAGTCAGCCCCAGCATTTT.

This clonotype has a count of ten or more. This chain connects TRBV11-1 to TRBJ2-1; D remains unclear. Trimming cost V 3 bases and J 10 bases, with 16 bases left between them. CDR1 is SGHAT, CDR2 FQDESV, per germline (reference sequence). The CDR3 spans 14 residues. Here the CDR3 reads CASSFNFGSGEQFF. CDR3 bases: TGTGCCAGCAGCTTCAATTTCGGGTCTGGCGAGCAGTTCTTC.

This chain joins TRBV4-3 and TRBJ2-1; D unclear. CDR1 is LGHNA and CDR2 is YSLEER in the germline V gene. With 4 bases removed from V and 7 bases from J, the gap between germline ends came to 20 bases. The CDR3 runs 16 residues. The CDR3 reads CASSRAWQLPENEQFF. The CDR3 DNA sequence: TGCGCCAGCAGCCGAGCGTGGCAACTACCTGAGAATGAGCAGTTCTTC.

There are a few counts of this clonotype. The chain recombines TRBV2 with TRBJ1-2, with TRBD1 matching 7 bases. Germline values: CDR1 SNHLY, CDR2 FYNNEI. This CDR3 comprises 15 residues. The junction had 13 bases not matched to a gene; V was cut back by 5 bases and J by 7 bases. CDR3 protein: CASSSDKTNRGGYTF. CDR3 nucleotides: TGTGCCAGCAGTTCTGACAAGACCAACAGGGGTGGCTACACCTTC.

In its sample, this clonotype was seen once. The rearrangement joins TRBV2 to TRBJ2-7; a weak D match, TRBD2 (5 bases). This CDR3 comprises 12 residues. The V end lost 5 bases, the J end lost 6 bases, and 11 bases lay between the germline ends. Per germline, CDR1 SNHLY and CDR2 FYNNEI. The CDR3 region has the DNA TGTGCCAGCAGTAGAGGGATAGGCGAGCAGTACTTC. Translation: CASSRGIGEQYF.

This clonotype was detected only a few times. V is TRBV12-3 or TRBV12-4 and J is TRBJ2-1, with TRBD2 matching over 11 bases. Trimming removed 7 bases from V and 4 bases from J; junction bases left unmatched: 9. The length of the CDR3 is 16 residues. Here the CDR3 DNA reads TGTGCCAGCAAAGCCTCGGGACTAGCGGAGTACAATGAGCAGTTCTTC. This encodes CASKASGLAEYNEQFF.

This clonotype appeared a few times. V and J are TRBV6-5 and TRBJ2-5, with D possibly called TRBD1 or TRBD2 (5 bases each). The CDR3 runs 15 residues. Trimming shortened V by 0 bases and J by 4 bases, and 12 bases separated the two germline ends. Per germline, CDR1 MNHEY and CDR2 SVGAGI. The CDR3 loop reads CASSYSGGLLETQYF. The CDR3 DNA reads TGTGCCAGCAGTTACTCTGGGGGATTGTTAGAGACCCAGTACTTC.

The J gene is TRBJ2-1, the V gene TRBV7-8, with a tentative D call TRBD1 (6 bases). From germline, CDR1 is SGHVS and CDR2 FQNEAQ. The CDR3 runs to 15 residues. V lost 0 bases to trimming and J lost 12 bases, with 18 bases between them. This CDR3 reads CASSLATQGFPGQFF. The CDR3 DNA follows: TGTGCCAGCAGCTTAGCTACACAGGGATTTCCAGGGCAGTTCTTC.

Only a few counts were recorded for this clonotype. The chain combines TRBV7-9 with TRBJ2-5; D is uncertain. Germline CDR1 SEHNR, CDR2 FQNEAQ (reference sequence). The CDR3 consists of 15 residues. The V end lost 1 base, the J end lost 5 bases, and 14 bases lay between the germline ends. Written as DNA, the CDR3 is TGTGCCAGCAGCTTAGGTCTGGGGATGGTGGAGACCCAGTACTTC. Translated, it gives CASSLGLGMVETQYF.

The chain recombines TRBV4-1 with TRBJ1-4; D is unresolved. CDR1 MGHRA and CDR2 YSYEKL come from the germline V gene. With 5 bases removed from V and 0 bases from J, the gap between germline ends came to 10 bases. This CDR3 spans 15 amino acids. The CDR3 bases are TGCGCCAGCAGCAGGCGACACTCAACTAATGAAAAACTGTTTTTT. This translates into CASSRRHSTNEKLFF.

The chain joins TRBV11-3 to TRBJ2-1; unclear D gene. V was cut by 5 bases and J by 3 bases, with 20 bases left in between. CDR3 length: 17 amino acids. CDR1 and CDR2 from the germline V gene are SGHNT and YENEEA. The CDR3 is CASSKAASVDNYNEQFF. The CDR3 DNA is TGTGCCAGCAGCAAGGCTGCGTCCGTCGATAACTACAATGAGCAGTTCTTC. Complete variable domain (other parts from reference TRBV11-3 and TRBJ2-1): EAGVVQSPRYKIIEKKQPVAFWCNPISGHNTLYWYLQNLGQGPELLIRYENEEAVDDSQLPKDRFSAERLKGVDSTLKIQPAELGDSAVYLCASSKAASVDNYNEQFFGPGTRLTVL.